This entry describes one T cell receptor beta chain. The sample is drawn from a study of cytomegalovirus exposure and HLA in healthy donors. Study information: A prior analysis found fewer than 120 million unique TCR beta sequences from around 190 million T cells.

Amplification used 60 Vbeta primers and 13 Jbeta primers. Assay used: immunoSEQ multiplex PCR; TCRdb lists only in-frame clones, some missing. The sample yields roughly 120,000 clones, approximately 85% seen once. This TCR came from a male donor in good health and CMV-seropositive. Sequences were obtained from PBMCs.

The DNA of the CDR3 is TGTGCCAGCAGTCAGGACAGGGGTTATGGCTACACCTTC. Its translation: CASSQDRGYGYTF. This chain uses TRBV27 with TRBJ1-2, with TRBD1 matching 9 bases. The CDR3 has 13 amino acids. Germline loops: CDR1 MNHEY, CDR2 SMNVEV (reference sequence). The V segment lost 5 bases and the J segment 5 bases; nucleotides outside the gene matches: 3.